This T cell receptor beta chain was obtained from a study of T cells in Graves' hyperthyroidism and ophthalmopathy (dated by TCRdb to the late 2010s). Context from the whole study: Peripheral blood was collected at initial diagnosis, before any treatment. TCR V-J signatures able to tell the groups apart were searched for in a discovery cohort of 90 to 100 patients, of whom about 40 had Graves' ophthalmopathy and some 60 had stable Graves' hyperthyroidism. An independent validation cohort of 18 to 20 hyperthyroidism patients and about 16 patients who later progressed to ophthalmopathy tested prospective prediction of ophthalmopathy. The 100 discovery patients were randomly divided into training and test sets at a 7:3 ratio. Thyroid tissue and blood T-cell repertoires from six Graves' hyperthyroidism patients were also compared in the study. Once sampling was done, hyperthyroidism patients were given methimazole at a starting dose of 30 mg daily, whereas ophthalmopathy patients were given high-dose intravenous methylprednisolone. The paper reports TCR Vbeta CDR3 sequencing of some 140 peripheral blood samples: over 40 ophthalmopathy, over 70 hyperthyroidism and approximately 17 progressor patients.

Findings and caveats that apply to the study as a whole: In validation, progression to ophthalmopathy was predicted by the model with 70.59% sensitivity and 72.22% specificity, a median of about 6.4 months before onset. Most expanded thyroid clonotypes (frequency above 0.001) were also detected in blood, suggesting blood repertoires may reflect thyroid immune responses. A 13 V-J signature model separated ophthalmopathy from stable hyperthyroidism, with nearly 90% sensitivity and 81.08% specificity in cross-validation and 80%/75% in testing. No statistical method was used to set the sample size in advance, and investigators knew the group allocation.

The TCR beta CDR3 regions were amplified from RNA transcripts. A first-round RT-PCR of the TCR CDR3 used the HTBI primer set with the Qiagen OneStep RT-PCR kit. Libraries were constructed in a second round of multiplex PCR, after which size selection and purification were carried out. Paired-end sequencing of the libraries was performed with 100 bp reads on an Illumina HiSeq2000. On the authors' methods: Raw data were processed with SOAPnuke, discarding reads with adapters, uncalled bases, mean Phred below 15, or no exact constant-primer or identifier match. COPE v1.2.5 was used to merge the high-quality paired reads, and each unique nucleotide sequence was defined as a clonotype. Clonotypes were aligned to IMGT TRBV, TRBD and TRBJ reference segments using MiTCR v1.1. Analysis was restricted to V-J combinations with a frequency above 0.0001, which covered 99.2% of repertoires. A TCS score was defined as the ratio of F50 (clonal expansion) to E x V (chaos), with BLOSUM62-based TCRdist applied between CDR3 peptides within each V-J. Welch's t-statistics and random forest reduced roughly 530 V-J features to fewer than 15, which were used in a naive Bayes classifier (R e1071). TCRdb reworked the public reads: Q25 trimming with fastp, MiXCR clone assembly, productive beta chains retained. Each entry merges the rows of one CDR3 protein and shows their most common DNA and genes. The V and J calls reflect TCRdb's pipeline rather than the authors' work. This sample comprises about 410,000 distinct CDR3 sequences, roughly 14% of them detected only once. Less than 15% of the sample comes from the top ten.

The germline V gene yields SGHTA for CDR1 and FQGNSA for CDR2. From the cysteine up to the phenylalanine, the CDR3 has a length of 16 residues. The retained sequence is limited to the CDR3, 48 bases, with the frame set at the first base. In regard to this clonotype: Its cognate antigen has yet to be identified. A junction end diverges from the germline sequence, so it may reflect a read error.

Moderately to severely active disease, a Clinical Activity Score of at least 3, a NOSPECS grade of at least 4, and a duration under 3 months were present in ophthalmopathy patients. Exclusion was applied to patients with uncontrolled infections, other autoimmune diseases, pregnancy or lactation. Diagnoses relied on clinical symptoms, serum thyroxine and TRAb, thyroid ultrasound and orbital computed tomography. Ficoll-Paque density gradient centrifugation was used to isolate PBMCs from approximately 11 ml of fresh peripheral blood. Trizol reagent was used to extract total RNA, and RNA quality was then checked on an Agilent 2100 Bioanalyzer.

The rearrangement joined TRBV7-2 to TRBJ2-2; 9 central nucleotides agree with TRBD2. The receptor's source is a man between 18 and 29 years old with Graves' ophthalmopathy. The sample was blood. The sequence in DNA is TGCGCCAGCAGCCCAGATCGCGGGAGGGCCGCCGGGGAGCTGTTTTTT. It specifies CASSPDRGRAAGELFF. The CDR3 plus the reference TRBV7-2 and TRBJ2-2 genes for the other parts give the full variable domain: GAGVSQSPSNKVTEKGKDVELRCDPISGHTALYWYRQSLGQGLEFLIYFQGNSAPDKSGLPSDRFSAERTGGSVSTLTIQRTQQEDSAVYLCASSPDRGRAAGELFFGEGSRLTVL.